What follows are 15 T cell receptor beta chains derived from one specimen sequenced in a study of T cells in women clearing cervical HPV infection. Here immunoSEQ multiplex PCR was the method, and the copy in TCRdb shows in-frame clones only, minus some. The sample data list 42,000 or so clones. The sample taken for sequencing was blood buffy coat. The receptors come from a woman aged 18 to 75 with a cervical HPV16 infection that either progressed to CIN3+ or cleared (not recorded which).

The DNA read from the CDR3 is TGCGCCAGCAGCTTGGCGGACTACAGGGGGAGGGGTAGCACAGATACG. It codes for CASSLADYRGRGSTDT. The whole CDR3 is CASSLADYRGRGSTDTQYF. The chain couples TRBV5-1 to TRBJ2-3; tentatively, D is TRBD1 (8 bases). The CDR3 end is not reached by the read, which stops 3 residues before it; the germline J gene fills it in. With 0 bases removed from V and 0 bases from J, the gap between germline ends came to 20 bases. Germline-derived CDR1 and CDR2 are SGHRS and YFSETQ. The CDR3 length is 19 residues.

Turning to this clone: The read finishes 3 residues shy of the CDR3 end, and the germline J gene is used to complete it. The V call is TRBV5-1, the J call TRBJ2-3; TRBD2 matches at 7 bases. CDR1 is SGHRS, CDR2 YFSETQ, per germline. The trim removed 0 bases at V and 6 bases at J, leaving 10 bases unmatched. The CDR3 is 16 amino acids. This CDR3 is CASSLGGGLSADTQYF. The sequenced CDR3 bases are TGCGCCAGCAGCTTGGGTGGGGGACTATCAGCGGATACG.

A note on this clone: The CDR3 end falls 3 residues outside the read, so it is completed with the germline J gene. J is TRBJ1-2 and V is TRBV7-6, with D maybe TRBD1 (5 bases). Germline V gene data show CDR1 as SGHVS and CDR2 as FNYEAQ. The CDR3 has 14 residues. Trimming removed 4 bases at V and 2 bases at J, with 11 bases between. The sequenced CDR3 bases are TGTGCCAGCAGCTCCATGGACACAAACTATGGC. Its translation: CASSSMDTNYG. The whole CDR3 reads CASSSMDTNYGYTF.

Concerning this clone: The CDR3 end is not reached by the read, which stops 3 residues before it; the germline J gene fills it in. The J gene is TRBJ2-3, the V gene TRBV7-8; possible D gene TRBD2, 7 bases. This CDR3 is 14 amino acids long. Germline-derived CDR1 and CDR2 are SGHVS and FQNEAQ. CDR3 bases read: TGTGCCAGCAGCCTGCCTGGACCGGGGGGCACG. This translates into CASSLPGPGGT. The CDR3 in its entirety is CASSLPGPGGTQYF.

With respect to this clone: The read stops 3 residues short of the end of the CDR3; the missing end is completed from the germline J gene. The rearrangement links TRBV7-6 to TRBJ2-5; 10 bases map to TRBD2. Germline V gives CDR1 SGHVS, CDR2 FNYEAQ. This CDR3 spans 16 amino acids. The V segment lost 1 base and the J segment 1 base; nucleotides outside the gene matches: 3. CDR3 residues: CASSLVASGGQETQYF. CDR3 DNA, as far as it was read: TGTGCCAGCAGCTTAGTGGCTAGCGGGGGCCAAGAGACC. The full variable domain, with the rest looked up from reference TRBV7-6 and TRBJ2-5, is GAGVSQSPRYKVTKRGQDVALRCDPISGHVSLYWYRQALGQGPEFLTYFNYEAQQDKSGLPNDRFSAERPEGSISTLTIQRTEQRDSAMYRCASSLVASGGQETQYFGPGTRLLVL.

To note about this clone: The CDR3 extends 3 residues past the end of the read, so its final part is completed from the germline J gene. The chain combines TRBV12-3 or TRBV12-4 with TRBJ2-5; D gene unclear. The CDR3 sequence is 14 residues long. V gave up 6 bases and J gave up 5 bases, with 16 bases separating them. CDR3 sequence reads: CASSPSIVRETQYF. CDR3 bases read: TGTGCCAGCAGCCCTTCGATAGTCCGGGAGACC.

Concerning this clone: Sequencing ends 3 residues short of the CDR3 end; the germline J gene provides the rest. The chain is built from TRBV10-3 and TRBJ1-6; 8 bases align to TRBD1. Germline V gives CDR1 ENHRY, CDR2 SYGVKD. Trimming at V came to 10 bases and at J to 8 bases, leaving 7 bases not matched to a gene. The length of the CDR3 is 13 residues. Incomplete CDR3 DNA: TGTGCCACCACTGGGACAGGAGATTCACCC. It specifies CATTGTGDSP. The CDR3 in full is CATTGTGDSPLHF.

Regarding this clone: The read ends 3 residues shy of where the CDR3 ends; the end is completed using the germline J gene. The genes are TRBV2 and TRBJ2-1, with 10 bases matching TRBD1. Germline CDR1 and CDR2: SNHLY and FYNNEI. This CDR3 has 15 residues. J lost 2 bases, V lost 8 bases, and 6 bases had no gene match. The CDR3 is CASDPGQGTYNEQFF. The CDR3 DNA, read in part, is TGTGCCAGCGATCCGGGACAGGGGACCTACAATGAG.

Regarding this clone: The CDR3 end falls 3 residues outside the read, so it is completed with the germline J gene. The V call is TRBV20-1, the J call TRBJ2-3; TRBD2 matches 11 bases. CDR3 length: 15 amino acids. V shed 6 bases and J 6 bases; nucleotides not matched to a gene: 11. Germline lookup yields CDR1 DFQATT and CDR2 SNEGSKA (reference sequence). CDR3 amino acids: CSAPRTSGPQDTQYF. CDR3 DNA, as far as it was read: TGCAGTGCCCCTAGGACTAGCGGGCCACAGGATACG.

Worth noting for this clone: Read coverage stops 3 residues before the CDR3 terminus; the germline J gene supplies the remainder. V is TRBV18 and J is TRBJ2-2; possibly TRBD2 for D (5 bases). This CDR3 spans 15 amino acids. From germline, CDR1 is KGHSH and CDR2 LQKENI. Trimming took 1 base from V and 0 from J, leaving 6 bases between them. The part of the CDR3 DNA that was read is TGTGCCAGCTCACCACGAGGGCCGAACACCGGGGAG. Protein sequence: CASSPRGPNTGE. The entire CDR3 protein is CASSPRGPNTGELFF.

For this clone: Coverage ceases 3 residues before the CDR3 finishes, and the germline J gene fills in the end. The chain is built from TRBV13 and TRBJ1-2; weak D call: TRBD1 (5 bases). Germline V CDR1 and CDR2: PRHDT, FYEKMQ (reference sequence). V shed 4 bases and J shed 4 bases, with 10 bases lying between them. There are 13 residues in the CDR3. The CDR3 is CASSSQVTYGYTF. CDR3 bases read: TGTGCCAGCAGCTCACAGGTGACCTATGGC. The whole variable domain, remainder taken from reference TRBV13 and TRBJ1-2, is AAGVIQSPRHLIKEKRETATLKCYPIPRHDTVYWYQQGPGQDPQFLISFYEKMQSDKGSIPDRFSAQQFSDYHSELNMSSLELGDSALYFCASSSQVTYGYTFGSGTRLTVV.

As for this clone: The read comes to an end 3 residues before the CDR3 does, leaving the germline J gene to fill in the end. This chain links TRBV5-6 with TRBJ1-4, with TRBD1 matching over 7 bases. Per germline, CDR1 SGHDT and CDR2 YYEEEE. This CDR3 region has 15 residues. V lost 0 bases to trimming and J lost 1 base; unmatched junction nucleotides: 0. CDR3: CASSLGQGTNEKLFF. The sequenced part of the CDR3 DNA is TGTGCCAGCAGCTTGGGACAGGGAACTAATGAAAAA.

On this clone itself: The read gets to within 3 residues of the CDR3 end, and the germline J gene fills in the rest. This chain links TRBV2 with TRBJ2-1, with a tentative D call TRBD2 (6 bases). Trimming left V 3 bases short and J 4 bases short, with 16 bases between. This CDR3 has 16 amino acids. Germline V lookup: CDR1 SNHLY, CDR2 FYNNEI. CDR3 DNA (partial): TGTGCCAGCAGTGAGTGGGGTGGAAGCGGGTACAATGAG. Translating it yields CASSEWGGSGYNE. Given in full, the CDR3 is CASSEWGGSGYNEQFF.

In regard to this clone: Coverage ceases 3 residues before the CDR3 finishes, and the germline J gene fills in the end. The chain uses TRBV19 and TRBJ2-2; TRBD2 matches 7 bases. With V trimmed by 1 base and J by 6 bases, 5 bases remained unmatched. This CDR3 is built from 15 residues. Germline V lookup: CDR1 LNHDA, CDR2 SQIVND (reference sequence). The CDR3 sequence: CASSIVAGVPGELFF. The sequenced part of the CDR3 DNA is TGTGCCAGTAGTATAGTGGCGGGGGTCCCCGGGGAG.

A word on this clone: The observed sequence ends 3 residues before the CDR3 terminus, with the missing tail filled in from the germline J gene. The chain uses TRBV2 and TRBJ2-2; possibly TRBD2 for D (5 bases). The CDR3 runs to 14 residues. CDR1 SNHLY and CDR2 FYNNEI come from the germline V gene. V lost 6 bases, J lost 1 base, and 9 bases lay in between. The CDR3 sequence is CASRLGMNTGELFF. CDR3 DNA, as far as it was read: TGTGCCAGCAGACTAGGCATGAACACCGGGGAG.